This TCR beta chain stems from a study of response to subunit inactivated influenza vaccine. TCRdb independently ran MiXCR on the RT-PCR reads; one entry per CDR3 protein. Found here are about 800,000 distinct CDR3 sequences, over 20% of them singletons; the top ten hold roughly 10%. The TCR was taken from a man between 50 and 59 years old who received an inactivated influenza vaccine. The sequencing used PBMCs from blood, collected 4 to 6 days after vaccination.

CDR3 in DNA: TGCAGTGCTTACCTAGCGGGGTTCACAGATACGCAGTATTTT. This gives the protein CSAYLAGFTDTQYF. This sequence joins TRBV20-1 and TRBJ2-3; 9 bases map to TRBD2. V shed 5 bases and J 2 bases; nucleotides not matched to a gene: 5. From germline, CDR1 is DFQATT and CDR2 SNEGSKA (reference sequence). CDR3 length equals 14 residues.